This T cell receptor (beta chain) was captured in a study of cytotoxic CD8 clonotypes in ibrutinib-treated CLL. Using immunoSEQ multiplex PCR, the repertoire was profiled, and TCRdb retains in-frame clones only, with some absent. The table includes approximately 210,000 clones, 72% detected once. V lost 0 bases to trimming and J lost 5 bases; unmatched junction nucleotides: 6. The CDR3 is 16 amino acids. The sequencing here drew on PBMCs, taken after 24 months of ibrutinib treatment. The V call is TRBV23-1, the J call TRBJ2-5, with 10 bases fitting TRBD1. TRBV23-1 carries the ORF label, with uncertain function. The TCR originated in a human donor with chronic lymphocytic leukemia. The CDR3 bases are TGCGCCAGCAGTCAATCCCGGGACAGGGGCTTGGAGACCCAGTACTTC. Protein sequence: CASSQSRDRGLETQYF.